What follows are 26 T cell receptor beta chains derived from one specimen sequenced in a study of blood T cells in healthy people across ages. Alongside a J-beta primer mix, a sample-barcoded 5' primer served in a second PCR lasting about 6 to 11 cycles. TCRdb re-called the 5' RACE reads through MiXCR, storing one row per CDR3 protein. The sample has fewer than 1.5 million distinct CDR3 sequences, 35% to 45% seen once. Sequencing input: blood. These receptors all stem from a woman under 30 in good health.

The CDR3 region has the DNA TGTGCCAGCAGCCAACCTGACTCCTACAATGAGCAGTTCTTC. The encoded protein is CASSQPDSYNEQFF. This chain connects TRBV4-2 to TRBJ2-1; no reliable D call. Germline V gives CDR1 LGHNA, CDR2 YNFKEQ. The CDR3 has 14 residues. Trimming shortened V by 2 bases and J by 0 bases, and 5 bases separated the two germline ends.

This clonotype showed up just a few times. The chain carries TRBV27 and TRBJ2-3; 9 bases are a match to TRBD2. CDR3 length equals 16 residues. Germline V CDR1 and CDR2: MNHEY, SMNVEV (reference sequence). Trimming at V came to 7 bases and at J to 2 bases, leaving 10 bases not matched to a gene. Here the CDR3 reads CASKRVAGAYTDTQYF. The DNA for the CDR3 is TGTGCCAGCAAACGGGTAGCGGGGGCCTACACAGATACGCAGTATTTT.

This clonotype has a handful of counts. The CDR3 is CASSKTTSEQYF. CDR3 bases: TGTGCCAGCAGCAAAACGACTAGCGAGCAGTACTTC. The chain recombines TRBV7-9 with TRBJ2-7, with D possibly TRBD2 on 6 matching bases. Trimming shortened V by 5 bases and J by 6 bases, and 11 bases separated the two germline ends. The CDR3 is 12 amino acids. The germline CDR1 and CDR2 sequences are SEHNR and FQNEAQ (reference sequence).

The chain links TRBV12-3 or TRBV12-4 to TRBJ2-7; D uncertain. Between the trimmed V and J ends, which lost 4 bases and 7 bases, there was a span of 20 bases. The CDR3 has 15 amino acids. CDR3 DNA: TGTGCCAGCAGTTCAGCGAACTCCAGGAATAATGAGCAGTACTTC. Protein: CASSSANSRNNEQYF.

The chain recombines TRBV5-1 with TRBJ1-2, with a weak D call TRBD1 (5 bases). The CDR3 sequence is 11 residues long. Germline CDR1 is SGHRS and CDR2 is YFSETQ. Trimming took 0 bases from V and 10 from J, leaving 7 bases between them. The CDR3 spells CASSLDGAYTF. DNA for the CDR3: TGCGCCAGCAGCTTGGACGGGGCCTACACCTTC.

Comment on this clonotype: At one boundary the junction diverges from the germline segment, which might be a read error. This rearrangement joins TRBV14 to TRBJ2-4; D could derive from TRBD1 or TRBD2 (6 bases each). TRBJ2-7 explains the end of the DNA better; the J call may be wrong. This CDR3 has 14 amino acids. Germline loops: CDR1 SGHDN, CDR2 FVKESK. The CDR3 DNA is TGTGCCGGCAGCCCAACAGGGAGGCCCTACGAGCAGTACTTC. Its translation is CAGSPTGRPYEQYF.

The chain uses TRBV5-1 and TRBJ1-4; D might be TRBD1 (6 bases). The CDR3 covers 14 residues. Germline V gives CDR1 SGHRS, CDR2 YFSETQ. The ends were cut back, 4 bases at V and 5 bases at J, with 12 bases in the middle. The CDR3 DNA reads TGCGCCAGCAGCCCGGGACACTCGAATGAAAAACTGTTTTTT. It yields the protein CASSPGHSNEKLFF.

This clonotype was seen just once. The V call is TRBV20-1, the J call TRBJ1-6; 8 positions match TRBD1. The CDR3 covers 14 residues. Germline CDR1 is DFQATT and CDR2 is SNEGSKA (reference sequence). The J segment lost 10 bases and the V segment lost 0 bases, leaving 5 bases of the junction unmatched. The DNA for the CDR3 is TGCAGTGCTAGAGATGGACAGGGTTGGTCACCCCTCCACTTT. It is translated as CSARDGQGWSPLHF.

V is TRBV5-1 and J is TRBJ2-5; TRBD2 is a possible D gene (5 bases). Germline assignment: CDR1 SGHRS and CDR2 YFSETQ. The CDR3 runs to 13 residues. V lost 4 bases and J 5 bases, leaving 12 bases between the germline ends. Written as DNA, the CDR3 is TGCGCCAGCAGCAGAACTCCGGGGGAGACCCAGTACTTC. As protein: CASSRTPGETQYF.

This clonotype was picked up a small number of times. The V and J genes are TRBV11-2 and TRBJ2-1, with D possibly TRBD2 on 6 matching bases. The CDR3 extends over 14 amino acids. V lost 6 bases, J lost 7 bases, and 16 bases lay in between. The V gene's germline CDR1 is SGHAT and CDR2 FQNNGV. The CDR3 DNA is TGTGCCAGCAGTTATGACGGGACTTTTAATGAGCAGTTCTTC. Its protein product is CASSYDGTFNEQFF.

The V gene is TRBV7-2, the J gene TRBJ2-3; 7 bases align to TRBD1. CDR1 SGHTA and CDR2 FQGNSA come from the germline V gene. The V segment lost 3 bases and the J segment 10 bases; nucleotides outside the gene matches: 13. This CDR3 contains 15 residues. DNA for the CDR3: TGTGCCAGCAGCTTGGTCTGGACAGGCAGTGGTGCGCAGTATTTT. This codes for CASSLVWTGSGAQYF. The variable domain in full, completed from reference TRBV7-2 and TRBJ2-3, reads GAGVSQSPSNKVTEKGKDVELRCDPISGHTALYWYRQSLGQGLEFLIYFQGNSAPDKSGLPSDRFSAERTGGSVSTLTIQRTQQEDSAVYLCASSLVWTGSGAQYFGPGTRLTVL.

The V call is TRBV5-1, the J call TRBJ2-3; D call uncertain. This CDR3 has 15 residues. V was clipped by 4 bases and J by 1 base, with 13 bases between them. Germline CDR1 SGHRS, CDR2 YFSETQ. The CDR3 nucleotides read TGCGCCAGCAGCCCTACGTCATGGGGCACAGATACGCAGTATTTT. Protein: CASSPTSWGTDTQYF. Full variable domain (remainder filled in from reference TRBV5-1 and TRBJ2-3): KAGVTQTPRYLIKTRGQQVTLSCSPISGHRSVSWYQQTPGQGLQFLFEYFSETQRNKGNFPGRFSGRQFSNSRSEMNVSTLELGDSALYLCASSPTSWGTDTQYFGPGTRLTVL.

The gene calls are TRBV4-1 and TRBJ2-1; 12 bases line up with TRBD2. Germline CDR1 and CDR2: MGHRA and YSYEKL. The J segment lost 9 bases and the V segment lost 5 bases, leaving 8 bases of the junction unmatched. This CDR3 is built from 15 residues. The CDR3 DNA is TGCGCCAGCAGCTCCCGACTAGCGGGGGCAGGTGAGCAGTTCTTC. The encoded protein is CASSSRLAGAGEQFF.

In its sample, this clonotype was seen a few times. The V call is TRBV6-5, the J call TRBJ2-6; D is undetermined. The CDR3 spans 15 residues. CDR1 and CDR2 from the germline V gene are MNHEY and SVGAGI. Trimming took 0 bases from V and 3 from J, leaving 6 bases between them. This CDR3 is CASSYSVLGANVLTF. As DNA, the CDR3 is TGTGCCAGCAGTTACTCGGTACTTGGGGCCAACGTCCTGACTTTC.

The DNA of the CDR3 is TGCAGCGTCGAGGGGGGTGAGCAGTACTTC. Translating gives CSVEGGEQYF. The chain carries TRBV29-1 and TRBJ2-7, with D possibly being TRBD1 or TRBD2 (6 bases each). CDR1 is SQVTM and CDR2 is ANQGSEA in the germline V gene. This CDR3 is built from 10 residues. V was shortened by 6 bases and J by 7 bases, with 10 bases between the two germline ends.

The chain carries TRBV2 and TRBJ2-3; D is perhaps TRBD2 (7 bases). CDR1 SNHLY and CDR2 FYNNEI come from the germline V gene. V was pared by 4 bases and J by 5 bases, with 16 bases between. This CDR3 region has 15 residues. This chain's CDR3 is CASSGLGGPGDTQYF. For the CDR3, the DNA is TGTGCCAGCAGTGGGTTGGGGGGGCCGGGAGATACGCAGTATTTT. Together with reference TRBV2 and TRBJ2-3, the CDR3 gives the full variable domain: EPEVTQTPSHQVTQMGQEVILRCVPISNHLYFYWYRQILGQKVEFLVSFYNNEISEKSEIFDDQFSVERPDGSNFTLKIRSTKLEDSAMYFCASSGLGGPGDTQYFGPGTRLTVL.

As concerns this clonotype: The junction shows a germline mismatch at one end, possibly a read error. The chain carries TRBV15 and TRBJ1-6; D remains ambiguous. The CDR3 extends over 17 amino acids. From germline, CDR1 is LNHNV and CDR2 YYDKDF (reference sequence). CDR3 sequence (DNA): TGTGCCACCAGCAAGGGCACAGATTTCTCCAATAATTCACCCCTCCACTTT. Its translation is CATSKGTDFSNNSPLHF.

The chain employs TRBV6-5 and TRBJ1-4; D possibly corresponds to TRBD1 (6 bases). CDR3 length: 15 residues. Trimming removed 4 bases from V and 3 bases from J, with 12 bases in between. The V gene's germline CDR1 is MNHEY and CDR2 SVGAGI. In DNA, the CDR3 is TGTGCCAGCAGTTTCGACAGGCGGTCTAATGAAAAACTGTTTTTT. Translation: CASSFDRRSNEKLFF.

This chain connects TRBV3-1 to TRBJ2-1, with TRBD2 matching over 11 bases. CDR3 length: 17 residues. Germline V gene sequence: CDR1 LGHDT, CDR2 YNNKEL (reference sequence). Trimming at V came to 4 bases and at J to 9 bases, leaving 14 bases not matched to a gene. CDR3: CASSRSDSGRAGGEQFF. The CDR3 DNA reads as TGTGCCAGCAGCCGATCTGATAGCGGGAGGGCGGGGGGTGAGCAGTTCTTC.

The rearrangement links TRBV12-3 or TRBV12-4 to TRBJ2-5, with TRBD1 matching 9 bases. The trim removed 8 bases at V and 11 bases at J, leaving 15 bases unmatched. The CDR3 is 14 amino acids. This CDR3 reads CASGPGQGLIWQYF. Here the CDR3 DNA reads TGTGCCAGCGGCCCGGGACAGGGATTAATATGGCAGTACTTC.

This clonotype turned up a few times. The J gene is TRBJ1-1, the V gene TRBV20-1; no firm D call. This CDR3 contains 13 residues. Trimming pared 0 bases from V and 6 bases from J, leaving 11 bases between. Germline V CDR1 and CDR2: DFQATT, SNEGSKA (reference sequence). Here the CDR3 DNA reads TGCAGTGCTAGAGATGACCCCCGACCTGAAGCTTTCTTT. Its protein product is CSARDDPRPEAFF.

On this clonotype: One end of the junction fails to match germline, which may point to a read error. The CDR3 DNA sequence: TGTGCCGGCAGTTTATTAGGGGACAGGTCACCATATGAGCAGTTCTTC. Translation: CAGSLLGDRSPYEQFF. This chain joins TRBV27 and TRBJ2-1; the match to TRBD1 covers 8 bases. The germline CDR1 and CDR2 sequences are MNHEY and SMNVEV (reference sequence). The CDR3 is made up of 16 amino acids.

This clonotype turned up a few times. The genes are TRBV2 and TRBJ1-5; 9 positions match TRBD1. Germline CDR1 is SNHLY and CDR2 is FYNNEI. The J segment lost 2 bases and the V segment lost 8 bases, leaving 4 bases of the junction unmatched. This CDR3 contains 14 residues. In nucleotides, the CDR3 is TGTGCCAGCGGGACAGGGCTGGGCAATCAGCCCCAGCATTTT. It encodes CASGTGLGNQPQHF.

This clonotype was seen once. The rearrangement uses TRBV7-6 and TRBJ2-1, with a tentative D call TRBD2 (6 bases). Germline V lookup: CDR1 SGHVS, CDR2 FNYEAQ. The CDR3 has 16 residues. The germline V and J ends were trimmed by 5 bases and 1 base, with 15 bases remaining between them. This CDR3 reads CASSPGGPLSYNEQFF. CDR3 nucleotide sequence: TGTGCCAGCAGCCCCGGGGGACCCCTATCCTACAATGAGCAGTTCTTC.

The chain uses TRBV6-1 and TRBJ2-5; 9 positions agree with TRBD2. The CDR3 has 15 residues. The V gene's germline CDR1 is MNHNS and CDR2 SASEGT. Trimming at V came to 6 bases and at J to 11 bases, leaving 16 bases not matched to a gene. The CDR3, as DNA: TGTGCCAGCAGCGAGGGACTAGCCGCGGACAATGAGCAGTACTTC. Its protein is CASSEGLAADNEQYF.

This clonotype came up many times. The rearrangement uses TRBV7-9 and TRBJ2-3, with D perhaps TRBD2 (6 bases). The CDR3 runs 14 residues. The germline gives CDR1 SEHNR, CDR2 FQNEAQ (reference sequence). V was pared by 5 bases and J by 2 bases, with 11 bases between. DNA for the CDR3: TGTGCCAGCAGCCCGGGACTGACCACAGATACGCAGTATTTT. This sequence encodes CASSPGLTTDTQYF.